Sequencing of this T cell receptor (beta chain) was carried out in a study of blood T cell repertoires in COVID-19. For the study at large: The samples span acute and convalescent COVID-19 from the United States, Italy and Spain.

Profiling relied on immunoSEQ multiplex PCR, and the TCRdb table lists in-frame clones only, not all of them. The sample lists 130,000 to 150,000 clones, roughly 87% seen once, with about 1.7% in the top ten. The CDR3 has 16 residues. Looked up from germline, CDR1 is SGHRS and CDR2 is YFSETQ. Trimming took 4 bases from V and 4 from J; bases not matched to a gene: 8. J is TRBJ2-1 and V is TRBV5-1; 10 nucleotides agree with TRBD2. The sample consisted of peripheral blood. This sequence originates from a man aged 65 to 85 with acute or convalescent COVID-19. The CDR3 sequence is CASSPEAGGPYNEQFF. DNA for the CDR3: TGCGCCAGCAGCCCAGAAGCGGGGGGGCCGTACAATGAGCAGTTCTTC.